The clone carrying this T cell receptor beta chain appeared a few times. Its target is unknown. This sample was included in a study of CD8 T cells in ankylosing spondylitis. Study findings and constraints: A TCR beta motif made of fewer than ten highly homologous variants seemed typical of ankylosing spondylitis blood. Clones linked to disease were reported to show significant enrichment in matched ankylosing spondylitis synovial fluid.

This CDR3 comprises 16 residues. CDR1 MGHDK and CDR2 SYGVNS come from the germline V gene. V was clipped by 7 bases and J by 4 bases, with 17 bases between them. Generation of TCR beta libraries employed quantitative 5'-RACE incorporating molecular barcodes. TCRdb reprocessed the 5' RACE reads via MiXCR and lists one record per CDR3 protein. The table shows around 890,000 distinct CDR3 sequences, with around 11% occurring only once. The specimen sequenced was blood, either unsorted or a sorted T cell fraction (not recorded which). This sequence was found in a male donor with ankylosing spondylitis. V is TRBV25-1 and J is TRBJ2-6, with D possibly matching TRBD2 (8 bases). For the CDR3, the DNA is TGTGCCAGCACGGGAGGGGGCTTCTACGGGGCCAACGTCCTGACTTTC. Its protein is CASTGGGFYGANVLTF.